The 5 T cell receptor beta chains below all came from one sample that was sequenced in a study of T-cell memory formation after mild COVID-19. Using its own MiXCR run on the 5' RACE reads, TCRdb lists one record per CDR3 protein. The table shows roughly 550,000 distinct CDR3 sequences, with roughly 20% occurring only once. The specimen was PBMCs or a T cell subset sorted from them (not recorded which). These receptors originate from an adult woman who had mild COVID-19 (a few samples of this study predate the infection). Cell type and time point are not known.

This rearrangement joins TRBV21-1 to TRBJ2-3; the table names TRBD1, a call not compared with the DNA. TRBV21-1 is recorded as a pseudogene. The CDR3 loop spans 17 amino acids. CDR3 region: CASSKDGSPTSTDTQYF. CDR3 DNA: TGTGCCAGCAGCAAAGACGGCAGCCCCACTAGCACAGATACGCAGTATTTT.

V is TRBV5-1 and J is TRBJ2-7, with TRBD2 as a possible D gene (5 bases). Between the trimmed V and J ends, which lost 4 bases and 2 bases, there was a span of 16 bases. CDR1 is SGHRS and CDR2 is YFSETQ in the germline V gene. The length of the CDR3 is 15 residues. The CDR3 loop is CASSPGGLGPYEQYF. CDR3 nucleotide sequence: TGCGCCAGCAGCCCCGGCGGGTTAGGCCCCTACGAGCAGTACTTC.

The rearrangement links TRBV11-2 to TRBJ1-3; D is uncertain. V lost 4 bases and J lost 0, with 10 bases in between. Germline V gives CDR1 SGHAT, CDR2 FQNNGV. The CDR3 length is 15 residues. The CDR3 bases are TGTGCCAGCAGCTCGACCCGGGCCTCTGGAAACACCATATATTTT. It codes for CASSSTRASGNTIYF.

V is TRBV7-6 and J is TRBJ1-1, with a tentative D call TRBD1 (6 bases). Germline CDR1 and CDR2: SGHVS and FNYEAQ. CDR3 length: 15 amino acids. Between the trimmed V and J ends, which lost 4 bases and 6 bases, there was a span of 18 bases. The CDR3 reads CASSSMDSFMAEAFF. DNA for the CDR3: TGTGCCAGCAGCTCAATGGACAGTTTTATGGCTGAAGCTTTCTTT.

The V gene is TRBV7-8, the J gene TRBJ1-6, with 9 bases identical to TRBD1. Unmatched junction bases numbered 11, after V lost 7 bases and J lost 10 bases. This CDR3 comprises 15 residues. Germline CDR1 and CDR2: SGHVS and FQNEAQ. CDR3 residues: CASNHRGRLESPLHF. The CDR3 bases are TGTGCCAGCAACCACAGGGGGCGGTTGGAGTCACCCCTCCACTTT.